The entry below gives a single TCR beta chain sequence along with its context. The assay was immunoSEQ multiplex PCR, and TCRdb's table has in-frame clones only and misses some. Of around 25,000 clones in the sample, under 95% were seen once. These data belong to a study of T cell changes during pregnancy in multiple sclerosis. This material consisted of CD8+ T cells from peripheral blood mononuclear cells, taken in the third trimester of pregnancy. The source of this sequence is a female donor in good health, enrolled as a control in a pregnancy study.

The CDR3 DNA reads as TGTGCCAGCAGCGCCGGACTAGCGGGAGGCCAAGAGACCCAGTACTTC. Its protein product is CASSAGLAGGQETQYF. The V gene is TRBV9, the J gene TRBJ2-5; TRBD2 agrees at 14 bases. The CDR3 loop spans 16 amino acids. V shed 3 bases and J 1 base; nucleotides not matched to a gene: 2. Germline CDR1 SGDLS, CDR2 YYNGEE.